This TCR beta chain derives from a study of blood T cells in healthy people across ages. The CDR3 runs 17 residues. The germline V gene has CDR1 MNHEY and CDR2 SMNVEV (reference sequence). V was trimmed by 5 bases and J by 8 bases, leaving 25 bases between them. Combining a sample-barcoded 5' primer with a J-beta primer mix, a second PCR ran for 7 to 11 cycles. TCRdb analysed the 5' RACE reads with MiXCR anew, one entry per CDR3 protein. The data contain 1,300,000 or so distinct CDR3 sequences, approximately 60% of them singletons. The source is a man aged 18 to 29 in good health. Material for sequencing was blood. V usage is TRBV27 and J usage is TRBJ2-1; D is possibly TRBD2 (5 bases). CDR3 region: CASSPHFGPPGGDEQFF. CDR3 in DNA: TGTGCCAGCAGTCCTCATTTTGGTCCCCCCGGAGGCGATGAGCAGTTCTTC.